These 17 T cell receptor beta chains were sequenced from one sample in a study of T-cell memory formation after mild COVID-19 (dated by TCRdb to the early 2020s). The library was prepared using 5' RACE. TCRdb records Illumina NovaSeq 6000 as the sequencer. The public sequencing data were trimmed at Q25 with fastp and processed into clonotypes with MiXCR by TCRdb, which kept only in-frame beta chains. Rows are combined by CDR3 protein, so each entry shows the most common genes and DNA. This sample lists a few hundred thousand distinct CDR3 sequences; around 15% were detected once. About a fifth of the sample is held by the ten biggest clonotypes. The sample consisted of PBMCs or a T cell subset sorted from them (not recorded which). Every receptor here comes from a man younger than 35 who had mild COVID-19 (a few samples of this study predate the infection). The sample titles of this study are shuffled in the database, so cell type and time point are left out; the donor was told from shared clones.

V usage is TRBV7-7 and J usage is TRBJ2-5, with 9 positions matching TRBD1. The trim removed 0 bases at V and 4 bases at J, leaving 0 bases unmatched. CDR3 size: 14 residues. CDR1 is SSHAT and CDR2 is FNYEAQ in the germline V gene (reference sequence). The CDR3: CASSLATGGETQYF. DNA for the CDR3: TGTGCCAGCAGCTTAGCGACAGGGGGAGAGACCCAGTACTTC.

This clonotype rates as medium-sized. The CDR3 protein is CASSQTSGSGANVLTF. CDR3 in DNA: TGCGCCAGCAGCCAGACTAGCGGTTCTGGGGCCAACGTCCTGACTTTC. The gene calls are TRBV4-3 and TRBJ2-6, with 9 positions matching TRBD2. The length of the CDR3 is 16 residues. Trimming cost V 3 bases and J 1 base; bases outside gene matches: 1. Germline V gene data show CDR1 as LGHNA and CDR2 as YSLEER.

This clonotype was counted between two and nine times. The chain is built from TRBV7-2 and TRBJ2-5; 8 bases align to TRBD2. This CDR3 region has 13 residues. The V and J ends lost 5 bases and 8 bases, in that order; junction bases with no gene match: 7. Germline assignment: CDR1 SGHTA and CDR2 FQGNSA. CDR3 amino acids: CASSRGGTRTQYF. CDR3 bases: TGTGCCAGCAGCCGAGGTGGGACTAGAACCCAGTACTTC.

This clonotype was recorded at least ten times. The chain has TRBV6-6 and TRBJ2-2; D gene uncertain. The CDR3 length is 14 residues. Trimming took 6 bases from V and 4 from J, leaving 12 bases between them. Germline V lookup: CDR1 MNHNY, CDR2 SVGAGI (reference sequence). As DNA, the CDR3 is TGTGCCAGCAGAGACACCTCTCGCACCGGGGAGCTGTTTTTT. This translates into CASRDTSRTGELFF.

This clonotype was seen a single time. The chain carries TRBV4-1 and TRBJ2-5; possibly TRBD1 for D (6 bases). The CDR3 is 15 amino acids. V was shortened by 1 base and J by 3 bases, with 12 bases between the two germline ends. The V gene's germline CDR1 is MGHRA and CDR2 YSYEKL. The CDR3 sequence: CASSQVQGREETQYF. Here the CDR3 DNA reads TGCGCCAGCAGCCAAGTCCAGGGGCGGGAAGAGACCCAGTACTTC.

This clonotype was found a few times. The chain combines TRBV7-9 with TRBJ2-3, with D possibly TRBD2 on 5 matching bases. V was trimmed by 4 bases and J by 6 bases, leaving 8 bases between them. Germline CDR1 and CDR2: SEHNR and FQNEAQ (reference sequence). This CDR3 comprises 12 residues. This CDR3 reads CASSSTGDTQYF. Written as DNA, the CDR3 is TGTGCCAGCAGCTCGACGGGGGATACGCAGTATTTT.

The J gene is TRBJ1-2, the V gene TRBV2, with 7 bases identical to TRBD1. With 5 bases clipped from V and 10 bases from J, the junction kept 7 bases outside the gene matches. Per the germline V gene, CDR1 is SNHLY and CDR2 is FYNNEI. The CDR3 has 12 amino acids. The chain's CDR3 is CASSSRQGDYTF. The CDR3 DNA reads TGTGCCAGCAGTAGCCGACAGGGCGACTACACCTTC.

This clonotype was detected only once. The rearrangement joins TRBV27 to TRBJ2-7; 8 nucleotides line up with TRBD1. The CDR3 has 14 amino acids. V lost 8 bases, J lost 2 bases, and 8 bases stayed unmatched. Germline V gives CDR1 MNHEY, CDR2 SMNVEV (reference sequence). CDR3 amino acids: CASQRQGTTYEQYF. DNA of the CDR3: TGTGCCAGCCAGAGACAGGGGACAACCTACGAGCAGTACTTC.

This clonotype was observed a handful of times. The chain links TRBV5-6 to TRBJ1-2, with D maybe TRBD1 (5 bases). CDR1 and CDR2 (germline): SGHDT, YYEEEE. Trimming left V 0 bases short and J 8 bases short, with 14 bases between. This CDR3 has 14 amino acids. CDR3 in DNA: TGTGCCAGCAGCTTGGGGCAGGGAAAAGGAGGCTACACCTTC. This codes for CASSLGQGKGGYTF.

The gene calls are TRBV4-3 and TRBJ2-3; no clear D gene. Trimming took 0 bases from V and 4 from J, leaving 17 bases between them. Germline CDR1 reads LGHNA; CDR2 reads YSLEER. The CDR3 runs 17 residues. The CDR3 protein is CASSQDQARSIPDTQYF. In nucleotides, the CDR3 is TGCGCCAGCAGCCAAGATCAGGCCAGAAGTATCCCAGATACGCAGTATTTT.

The chain is built from TRBV7-9 and TRBJ2-6; D is perhaps TRBD1 (5 bases). Germline values: CDR1 SEHNR, CDR2 FQNEAQ (reference sequence). The CDR3 covers 18 residues. The V gene lost 1 base and the J gene lost 0 bases, with 13 bases spanning the gap. This CDR3 is CASSLGVAGNSGANVLTF. The DNA of the CDR3 is TGTGCCAGCAGCTTAGGGGTTGCAGGGAACTCTGGGGCCAACGTCCTGACTTTC.

This clonotype was found a few times. The V gene is TRBV11-2, the J gene TRBJ2-3, with TRBD2 as a possible D gene (7 bases). Per germline, CDR1 SGHAT and CDR2 FQNNGV. Trimming took 5 bases from V and 2 from J, leaving 17 bases between them. The CDR3 runs 16 residues. CDR3: CASSPRARGLTDTQYF. The CDR3 DNA reads TGTGCCAGCAGCCCCCGCGCGCGGGGGCTCACAGATACGCAGTATTTT.

The V and J genes are TRBV7-2 and TRBJ1-2; a possible D gene is TRBD1 (5 bases). This CDR3 has 14 amino acids. The germline V and J ends were trimmed by 5 bases and 4 bases, with 14 bases remaining between them. CDR1 and CDR2 from the germline V gene are SGHTA and FQGNSA. Here the CDR3 reads CASSRGDGPYGYTF. CDR3 DNA: TGTGCCAGCAGCAGAGGGGACGGTCCCTATGGCTACACCTTC.

A few counts support this clonotype. V usage is TRBV6-2 or TRBV6-3 and J usage is TRBJ1-1; D is undetermined. The V end was cut by 0 bases, the J end by 7 bases, with 9 bases between. The CDR3 extends over 13 amino acids. In germline, CDR1 is MNHEY, CDR2 SVGEGT. The DNA for the CDR3 is TGTGCCAGCAGTTACTCGAATGGGATTGAAGCTTTCTTT. Protein sequence: CASSYSNGIEAFF.

The chain links TRBV4-1 to TRBJ1-2; 8 bases line up with TRBD1. The CDR3 contains 16 residues. The V segment lost 1 base and the J segment 4 bases; nucleotides outside the gene matches: 8. The V gene's germline CDR1 is MGHRA and CDR2 YSYEKL. In DNA, the CDR3 is TGCGCCAGCAGCCAAGCCCCCGCAGGGGGCGTCTATGGCTACACCTTC. It is translated as CASSQAPAGGVYGYTF.

The genes are TRBV12-3 or TRBV12-4 and TRBJ2-7; D gene unclear. Trimming stripped 3 bases from V and 3 bases from J, with 9 bases between. The CDR3 is 13 amino acids. CDR3 sequence (DNA): TGTGCCAGCAGTTTGCGGCCGTACTACGAGCAGTACGTC. It encodes CASSLRPYYEQYV.

This chain links TRBV4-3 with TRBJ1-2; D is unclear. CDR1 LGHNA and CDR2 YSLEER come from the germline V gene. CDR3 size: 11 residues. V shed 4 bases and J shed 7 bases, with 7 bases lying between them. The CDR3 reads CASSRAGGYTF. For the CDR3, the DNA is TGCGCCAGCAGCCGTGCGGGTGGCTACACCTTC.